The 8 T cell receptor beta chains below all came from one sample that was sequenced in a study of blood T cell repertoires in COVID-19. Profiling relied on immunoSEQ multiplex PCR, and the TCRdb table lists in-frame clones only, not all of them. The sample consists of 150,000 to 200,000 clones, 82% of them appearing once. Sequenced: PBMCs or T cells enriched from blood (not recorded which). The receptors come from a woman aged 60-75 years with acute COVID-19.

The chain combines TRBV28 with TRBJ1-3; D might be TRBD1 (6 bases). CDR3 size: 13 residues. Germline values: CDR1 MDHEN, CDR2 SYDVKM. V gave up 7 bases and J gave up 12 bases, with 19 bases separating them. In DNA, the CDR3 is TGTGCCAGCACTTCCCAGGGGCCCCCGAACATATATTTT. It encodes CASTSQGPPNIYF.

This chain uses TRBV6-2 or TRBV6-3 with TRBJ2-7; 9 positions match TRBD2. This CDR3 is 15 amino acids long. CDR1 MNHEY and CDR2 SVGEGT come from the germline V gene. Trimming removed 6 bases from V and 3 bases from J; junction bases left unmatched: 9. The CDR3 DNA is TGTGCCAGCAGACCTATAGCGGGAGTGGTCTACGAGCAGTACTTC. Protein: CASRPIAGVVYEQYF.

The rearrangement links TRBV7-9 to TRBJ2-5; TRBD1 agrees at 9 bases. The CDR3 runs to 16 residues. In germline, CDR1 is SEHNR, CDR2 FQNEAQ (reference sequence). The V and J ends lost 6 bases and 5 bases, in that order; junction bases with no gene match: 13. The CDR3 DNA reads as TGTGCCAGCAGTTTGAACTCGGGACAGGGTCGGGAGACCCAGTACTTC. Translating it yields CASSLNSGQGRETQYF.

V is TRBV30 and J is TRBJ2-7; 8 bases line up with TRBD2. J gave up 4 bases and V 3 bases, and 11 bases lay outside the gene matches. This CDR3 contains 15 residues. In germline, CDR1 is GTSNPN, CDR2 SVGIG (reference sequence). The CDR3, as DNA: TGTGCCTGGAGCGGGAAGCGGGAGACCAGTTACGAGCAGTACTTC. This encodes CAWSGKRETSYEQYF. The complete variable domain, with remaining parts taken from reference TRBV30 and TRBJ2-7, reads SQTIHQWPATLVQPVGSPLSLECTVEGTSNPNLYWYRQAAGRGLQLLFYSVGIGQISSEVPQNLSASRPQDRQFILSSKKLLLSDSGFYLCAWSGKRETSYEQYFGPGTRLTVT.

This chain uses TRBV5-1 with TRBJ1-6; 8 nucleotides align to TRBD1. In germline, CDR1 is SGHRS, CDR2 YFSETQ. This CDR3 is 15 amino acids long. V trimming: 4 bases; J trimming: 5 bases; junction bases outside the gene matches: 5. The CDR3 spells CASSLRGPNNSPLHF. As DNA, the CDR3 is TGCGCCAGCAGCCTCAGGGGGCCGAATAATTCACCCCTCCACTTT.

Concerning this clone: At one end, the junction sequence differs from germline, possibly due to a read error. The chain employs TRBV6-2 or TRBV6-3 and TRBJ1-5; D uncertain. The CDR3 extends over 15 amino acids. The V gene's germline CDR1 is MNHEY and CDR2 SVGEGT. This CDR3 reads CASRYPGRLNQPQHF. The CDR3 region has the DNA TGTGCCAGCCGTTACCCTGGGAGGTTGAATCAGCCCCAGCATTTT.

The chain couples TRBV6-2 or TRBV6-3 to TRBJ1-2, with 8 bases fitting TRBD1. Germline lookup yields CDR1 MNHEY and CDR2 SVGEGT. CDR3 length: 13 residues. The V segment lost 2 bases and the J segment 7 bases; nucleotides outside the gene matches: 3. The CDR3 here is CASSYLTGVGYTF. The CDR3 bases are TGTGCCAGCAGTTACCTGACAGGGGTTGGCTACACCTTC.

The CDR3 DNA follows: TGTGCCAGCAGCTCCACCGGGACAGAGGGTCCTGAAGCTTTCTTT. Its translation is CASSSTGTEGPEAFF. The rearrangement links TRBV11-2 to TRBJ1-1; 7 bases match TRBD1. The germline CDR1 and CDR2 sequences are SGHAT and FQNNGV. With 4 bases clipped from V and 6 bases from J, the junction kept 11 bases outside the gene matches. The CDR3 sequence is 15 residues long.